This T cell receptor (beta chain) stems from a study of T cell repertoires in ileal Crohn's disease. Study findings and constraints: Clonality above 26.8% at surgery always came with endoscopic recurrence. Clonal expansions were more frequent in active smokers than non-smokers at surgery.

V gave up 4 bases and J gave up 0 bases, with 17 bases separating them. Germline values: CDR1 SGHDT, CDR2 YYEEEE. This CDR3 has 16 residues. This clone was recorded only once. Antigen: not known. Data came from immunoSEQ multiplex PCR; TCRdb stores just in-frame clones and leaves some out. The sample includes more than 11,000 clones, 60% to 85% of them seen just once. The gene calls are TRBV5-6 and TRBJ2-7, with D perhaps matching TRBD1 (6 bases). The sample consisted of ileal tissue. This TCR came from an adult with Crohn's disease. The CDR3 loop reads CASSLETGRVSYEQYF. The DNA of the CDR3 is TGTGCCAGCAGCCTGGAGACAGGTAGAGTCTCCTACGAGCAGTACTTC. Based on the CDR3 plus reference TRBV5-6 and TRBJ2-7, the full variable domain is DAGVTQSPTHLIKTRGQQVTLRCSPKSGHDTVSWYQQALGQGPQFIFQYYEEEERQRGNFPDRFSGHQFPNYSSELNVNALLLGDSALYLCASSLETGRVSYEQYFGPGTRLTVT.